This TCR beta chain comes out of a study of T-cell memory formation after mild COVID-19. For the study at large: The TCR clusters were mostly specific to one donor.

Researchers used 5'RACE with constant-segment primers to make TCR alpha and TCR beta cDNA libraries that carry sample barcodes and UMIs. TCRdb reprocessed the 5' RACE reads with MiXCR, giving one entry per CDR3 protein. The profile shows approximately 440,000 distinct CDR3 sequences, around 20% of them singletons. Notes on the study in general: CD4/CD8 balance characterized clones contracting day 15 to 85, and CD4+ skew characterized later expanders.

The length of the CDR3 is 16 residues. CDR1 and CDR2 (germline): LGHNA, YSLEER. V lost 0 bases and J 3 bases, leaving 12 bases between the germline ends. A remark on this clonotype: The antigen is unknown.

The sequence was collected from an adult woman who had mild COVID-19 (a few samples of this study predate the infection). Cell type and time point are not known. The chain employs TRBV4-3 and TRBJ1-5; a possible D gene is TRBD1 (5 bases). The specimen sequenced was PBMCs or a T cell subset sorted from them (not recorded which). CDR3 in amino acids: CASSQDRGGLNQPQHF. The CDR3 region has the DNA TGCGCCAGCAGCCAAGACCGGGGGGGACTCAATCAGCCCCAGCATTTT.